This entry lists 24 T cell receptor beta chains sequenced from one sample in a study of blood T cell repertoires in COVID-19. TCRdb's table, derived via immunoSEQ multiplex PCR, lists solely in-frame clones and lacks some. The sample shows fewer than 350,000 clones, approximately 88% of them seen only once. The sample consisted of PBMCs or T cells enriched from blood (not recorded which). These receptors originate from a man aged 55 to 69 who had recovered from COVID-19.

This clone was recorded once. The chain couples TRBV11-2 to TRBJ2-7; D unresolved. Per the germline V gene, CDR1 is SGHAT and CDR2 is FQNNGV. The V gene lost 1 base and the J gene lost 1 base, with 8 bases spanning the gap. CDR3 length: 14 amino acids. CDR3 DNA: TGTGCCAGCAGCTTAGTCCCACAGTCCTACGAGCAGTACTTC. It is translated as CASSLVPQSYEQYF.

V usage is TRBV30 and J usage is TRBJ1-1; weak D call: TRBD1 (5 bases). The germline gives CDR1 GTSNPN, CDR2 SVGIG (reference sequence). This CDR3 is 16 amino acids long. With 4 bases removed from V and 0 bases from J, the gap between germline ends came to 18 bases. CDR3 bases: TGTGCCTGGACTTTGACCGGAGGGGCGATGAACACTGAAGCTTTCTTT. This translates into CAWTLTGGAMNTEAFF.

The chain joins TRBV7-2 to TRBJ2-2; 7 nucleotides line up with TRBD2. Germline V lookup: CDR1 SGHTA, CDR2 FQGNSA. The J segment lost 1 base and the V segment lost 1 base, leaving 6 bases of the junction unmatched. The CDR3 spans 17 residues. This chain's CDR3 is CASSLVLLAVNTGELFF. DNA for the CDR3: TGTGCCAGCAGCTTAGTGTTGCTAGCGGTGAACACCGGGGAGCTGTTTTTT.

The gene calls are TRBV24-1 and TRBJ2-3, with 7 bases identical to TRBD1. V lost 7 bases, J lost 3 bases, and 9 bases stayed unmatched. The germline V gene encodes CDR1 KGHDR and CDR2 SFDVKD. This CDR3 comprises 15 residues. This chain's CDR3 is CATRPRGMGTDTQYF. The CDR3 nucleotides read TGTGCCACCAGGCCCAGGGGGATGGGGACAGATACGCAGTATTTT.

V and J are TRBV4-3 and TRBJ1-4; tentative D call: TRBD1 (5 bases). Per the germline V gene, CDR1 is LGHNA and CDR2 is YSLEER. Trimming shortened V by 1 base and J by 4 bases, and 13 bases separated the two germline ends. CDR3 length equals 16 residues. Here the CDR3 reads CASSQAAAGFNEKLFF. DNA of the CDR3: TGCGCCAGCAGCCAAGCGGCGGCAGGGTTTAATGAAAAACTGTTTTTT.

V usage is TRBV5-5 and J usage is TRBJ2-7; 10 bases align to TRBD1. CDR3 size: 15 residues. CDR1 and CDR2 from the germline V gene are SGHKS and YYEKEE (reference sequence). After removal of 4 bases from V and 2 bases from J, the junction contained 6 bases not matched to a gene. CDR3 coding DNA: TGTGCCAGCAGCACGGACAGGGGGTACACCTACGAGCAGTACTTC. Amino acids: CASSTDRGYTYEQYF.

The chain joins TRBV5-1 to TRBJ2-2, with TRBD1 matching over 12 bases. CDR1 is SGHRS, CDR2 YFSETQ, per germline. With 4 bases clipped from V and 4 bases from J, the junction kept 5 bases outside the gene matches. The CDR3 has 16 amino acids. The CDR3 DNA follows: TGCGCCAGCAGCCCGGGACAGGGGGCGGGCACCGGGGAGCTGTTTTTT. This gives the protein CASSPGQGAGTGELFF.

This chain uses TRBV19 with TRBJ1-5, with TRBD1 matching 10 bases. Per germline, CDR1 LNHDA and CDR2 SQIVND (reference sequence). The V and J ends lost 6 bases and 7 bases, in that order; junction bases with no gene match: 3. The CDR3 is 13 amino acids. The DNA of the CDR3 is TGTGCCAGTAGGGACAGGGGGTCGCAGCCCCAGCATTTT. Protein: CASRDRGSQPQHF.

Note on this clone: The sample contains more than one DNA sequence encoding this CDR3. V is TRBV9 and J is TRBJ2-7; D ambiguous. The length of the CDR3 is 13 residues. Germline V CDR1 and CDR2: SGDLS, YYNGEE. Between the trimmed V and J ends, which lost 0 bases and 3 bases, there was a span of 7 bases. The CDR3 spells CASSVGLDYEQYF. The CDR3 DNA sequence: TGTGCCAGCAGCGTAGGACTGGACTACGAGCAGTACTTC.

The gene calls are TRBV28 and TRBJ1-2; the D is unclear. Germline loops: CDR1 MDHEN, CDR2 SYDVKM. The germline V and J ends were trimmed by 8 bases and 0 bases, with 4 bases remaining between them. The CDR3 extends over 11 amino acids. The CDR3 DNA reads TGTGCCAGCCAATCTAACTATGGCTACACCTTC. It codes for CASQSNYGYTF.

The chain couples TRBV5-1 to TRBJ2-1, with 9 bases fitting TRBD1. The CDR3 loop spans 16 amino acids. Trimming at V came to 5 bases and at J to 1 base, leaving 7 bases not matched to a gene. CDR1 is SGHRS, CDR2 YFSETQ, per germline. The DNA for the CDR3 is TGCGCCAGCAGTGACCCGGGACAGGGTTCCTACAATGAGCAGTTCTTC. Translation gives CASSDPGQGSYNEQFF.

J is TRBJ2-3 and V is TRBV27; 15 bases map to TRBD2. Germline V CDR1 and CDR2: MNHEY, SMNVEV (reference sequence). The CDR3 is 17 amino acids. V shed 5 bases, J shed 5 bases, and the junction held 8 bases outside the gene matches. CDR3 nucleotide sequence: TGTGCCAGCAGTCCGTGGACTAGCGGGAGGGGAATAGATACGCAGTATTTT. Encoded protein: CASSPWTSGRGIDTQYF.

This chain uses TRBV28 with TRBJ1-2; a weak D match, TRBD1 (5 bases). V lost 4 bases, J lost 6 bases, and 12 bases lay in between. The CDR3 sequence is 13 residues long. Germline lookup yields CDR1 MDHEN and CDR2 SYDVKM. The CDR3 sequence is CASSSWGPDGYTF. In DNA, the CDR3 is TGTGCCAGCAGTTCTTGGGGCCCTGATGGCTACACCTTC.

This chain connects TRBV7-8 to TRBJ2-7, with TRBD1 as a possible D gene (6 bases). The CDR3 sequence is 16 residues long. Per germline, CDR1 SGHVS and CDR2 FQNEAQ. The ends were cut back, 3 bases at V and 2 bases at J, with 17 bases in the middle. CDR3 residues: CASSLEQGWGTYEQYF. In nucleotides, the CDR3 is TGTGCCAGCAGCTTGGAACAGGGCTGGGGAACCTACGAGCAGTACTTC.

This chain joins TRBV5-4 and TRBJ1-2; D call uncertain. The length of the CDR3 is 12 residues. V was trimmed by 0 bases and J by 8 bases, leaving 8 bases between them. Germline-derived CDR1 and CDR2 are SGHNT and YYREEE (reference sequence). The CDR3 sequence is CASSLVRSGYTF. The CDR3 DNA reads TGTGCCAGCAGCTTGGTACGGTCGGGCTACACCTTC.

The chain has TRBV27 and TRBJ2-7; 9 nucleotides line up with TRBD1. The germline CDR1 and CDR2 sequences are MNHEY and SMNVEV (reference sequence). The CDR3 is 14 amino acids. J gave up 5 bases and V 2 bases, and 4 bases lay outside the gene matches. The CDR3 DNA reads as TGTGCCAGCAGTTTAGGGACAGGGTACAACGAGCAGTACTTC. This translates into CASSLGTGYNEQYF.

CDR3 sequence reads: CASSGGLAGAGETQYF. In nucleotides, the CDR3 is TGTGCCAGCAGCGGTGGACTAGCGGGAGCTGGAGAGACCCAGTACTTC. The chain recombines TRBV28 with TRBJ2-5; TRBD2 matches at 13 bases. The CDR3 is 16 amino acids. Unmatched junction bases numbered 8, after V lost 6 bases and J lost 4 bases. Germline assignment: CDR1 MDHEN and CDR2 SYDVKM.

V and J are TRBV4-2 and TRBJ2-7; 8 bases are shared with TRBD1. The V and J ends lost 4 bases and 2 bases, in that order; junction bases with no gene match: 10. Per the germline V gene, CDR1 is LGHNA and CDR2 is YNFKEQ. The CDR3 has 16 residues. CDR3 bases: TGTGCCAGCAGCCCTCCAGTAGGGACAGGAGCCTACGAGCAGTACTTC. As protein: CASSPPVGTGAYEQYF.

This clone has only a few counts. The chain employs TRBV30 and TRBJ1-1; no clear D gene. Germline V gene lookup returns CDR1 GTSNPN and CDR2 SVGIG (reference sequence). The CDR3 contains 13 residues. V shed 4 bases and J shed 0 bases, with 9 bases lying between them. Here the CDR3 DNA reads TGTGCCTGGAACCGACTGGTGAACACTGAAGCTTTCTTT. Protein product: CAWNRLVNTEAFF.

This chain uses TRBV7-2 with TRBJ2-5, with D perhaps TRBD2 (6 bases). The CDR3 contains 15 residues. Germline CDR1 is SGHTA and CDR2 is FQGNSA. The V and J ends lost 1 base and 1 base respectively, with 10 bases between them. The CDR3 nucleotides read TGTGCCAGCAGCTTAGGCGGAGGGGCCCAAGAGACCCAGTACTTC. Translating gives CASSLGGGAQETQYF.

The rearrangement joins TRBV7-3 to TRBJ2-2; 8 bases line up with TRBD1. V was pared by 2 bases and J by 4 bases, with 3 bases of the junction left unmatched. The germline gives CDR1 SGHTA, CDR2 FQGTGA. The CDR3 runs 15 residues. The CDR3 DNA reads as TGTGCCAGCAGCTTACGACAGGGGTCCACCGGGGAGCTGTTTTTT. Translation: CASSLRQGSTGELFF.

The chain is built from TRBV6-1 and TRBJ1-5, with D possibly TRBD1 on 6 matching bases. Trimming cost V 1 base and J 2 bases, with 9 bases left between them. Looked up from germline, CDR1 is MNHNS and CDR2 is SASEGT. CDR3 size: 15 residues. The CDR3, as DNA: TGTGCCAGCAGTGAAGGGGGACACCGCAATCAGCCCCAGCATTTT. Its protein product is CASSEGGHRNQPQHF.

J is TRBJ2-7 and V is TRBV5-1, with a weak D call TRBD1 (6 bases). Trimming left V 4 bases short and J 6 bases short, with 14 bases between. The CDR3 is 13 amino acids. From germline, CDR1 is SGHRS and CDR2 YFSETQ. CDR3 loop: CASSITGWGEQYF. The CDR3 nucleotides are TGCGCCAGCAGCATAACAGGGTGGGGCGAGCAGTACTTC.

DNA for the CDR3: TGCAGCGTTGAATTTCCTAGCGGGAGGGCCCCAGATACGCAGTATTTT. Protein sequence: CSVEFPSGRAPDTQYF. The J gene is TRBJ2-3, the V gene TRBV29-1; 12 bases map to TRBD2. V shed 2 bases and J 4 bases; nucleotides not matched to a gene: 7. Germline V gene lookup returns CDR1 SQVTM and CDR2 ANQGSEA. This CDR3 comprises 16 residues.